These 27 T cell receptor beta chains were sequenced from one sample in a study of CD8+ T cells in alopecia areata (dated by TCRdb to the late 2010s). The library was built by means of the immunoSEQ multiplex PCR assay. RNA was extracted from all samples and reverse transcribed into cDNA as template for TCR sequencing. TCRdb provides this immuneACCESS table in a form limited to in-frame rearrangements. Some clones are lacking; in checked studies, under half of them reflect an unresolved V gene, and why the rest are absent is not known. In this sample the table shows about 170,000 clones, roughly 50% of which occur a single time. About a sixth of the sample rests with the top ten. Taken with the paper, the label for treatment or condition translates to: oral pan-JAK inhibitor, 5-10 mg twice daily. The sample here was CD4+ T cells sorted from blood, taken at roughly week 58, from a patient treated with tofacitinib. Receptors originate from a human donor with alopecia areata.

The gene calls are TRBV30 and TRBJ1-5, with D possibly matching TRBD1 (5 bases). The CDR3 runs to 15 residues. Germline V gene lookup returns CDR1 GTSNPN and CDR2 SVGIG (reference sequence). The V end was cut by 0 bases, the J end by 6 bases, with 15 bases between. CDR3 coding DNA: TGTGCCTGGAGTGTATCGGGCGGCGGGGGTCAGCCCCAGCATTTT. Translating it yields CAWSVSGGGGQPQHF.

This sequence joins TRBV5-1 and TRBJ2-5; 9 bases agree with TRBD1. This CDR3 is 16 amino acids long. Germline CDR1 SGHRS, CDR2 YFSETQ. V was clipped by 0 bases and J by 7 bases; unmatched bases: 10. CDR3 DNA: TGCGCCAGCAGCTTGGATAGTCCGGGACAGGGAGGGACCCAGTACTTC. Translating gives CASSLDSPGQGGTQYF. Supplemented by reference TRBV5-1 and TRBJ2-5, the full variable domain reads KAGVTQTPRYLIKTRGQQVTLSCSPISGHRSVSWYQQTPGQGLQFLFEYFSETQRNKGNFPGRFSGRQFSNSRSEMNVSTLELGDSALYLCASSLDSPGQGGTQYFGPGTRLLVL.

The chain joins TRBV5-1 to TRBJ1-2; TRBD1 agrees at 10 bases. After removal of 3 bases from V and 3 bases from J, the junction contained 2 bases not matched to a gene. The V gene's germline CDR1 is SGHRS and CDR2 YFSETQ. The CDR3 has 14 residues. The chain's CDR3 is CASSYGTGDYGYTF. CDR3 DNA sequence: TGCGCCAGCAGCTACGGGACAGGGGACTATGGCTACACCTTC.

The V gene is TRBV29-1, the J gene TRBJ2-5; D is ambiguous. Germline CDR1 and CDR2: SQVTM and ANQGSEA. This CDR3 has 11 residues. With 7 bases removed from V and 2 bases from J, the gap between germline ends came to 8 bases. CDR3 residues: CSAVPQETQYF. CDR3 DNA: TGCAGCGCTGTACCGCAAGAGACCCAGTACTTC.

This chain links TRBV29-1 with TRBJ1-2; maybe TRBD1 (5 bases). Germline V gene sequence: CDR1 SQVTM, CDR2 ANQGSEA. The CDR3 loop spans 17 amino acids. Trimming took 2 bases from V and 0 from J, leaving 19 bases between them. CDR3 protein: CSVELRPGQPPNYGYTF. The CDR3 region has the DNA TGCAGCGTTGAACTCAGGCCAGGGCAGCCTCCTAACTATGGCTACACCTTC.

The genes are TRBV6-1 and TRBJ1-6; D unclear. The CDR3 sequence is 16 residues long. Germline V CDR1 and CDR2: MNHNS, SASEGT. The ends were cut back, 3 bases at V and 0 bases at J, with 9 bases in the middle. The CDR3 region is CASSDRGSSYNSPLHF. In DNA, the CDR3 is TGTGCCAGCAGTGACCGGGGAAGCTCCTATAATTCACCCCTCCACTTT.

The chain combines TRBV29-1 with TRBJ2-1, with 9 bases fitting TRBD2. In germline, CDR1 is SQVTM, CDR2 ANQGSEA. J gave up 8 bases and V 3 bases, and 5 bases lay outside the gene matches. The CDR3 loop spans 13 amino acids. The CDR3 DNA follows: TGCAGCGTTGAGGGACTAGCAGGCGATGAGCAGTTCTTC. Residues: CSVEGLAGDEQFF.

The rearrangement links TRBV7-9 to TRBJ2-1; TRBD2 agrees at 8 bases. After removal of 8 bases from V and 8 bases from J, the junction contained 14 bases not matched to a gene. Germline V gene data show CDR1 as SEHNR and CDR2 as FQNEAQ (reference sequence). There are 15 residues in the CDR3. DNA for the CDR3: TGTGCCAGCCTAGATCCAGCCGCGGGGGGCGATGAGCAGTTCTTC. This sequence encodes CASLDPAAGGDEQFF. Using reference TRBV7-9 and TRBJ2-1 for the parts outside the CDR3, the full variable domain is DTGVSQNPRHKITKRGQNVTFRCDPISEHNRLYWYRQTLGQGPEFLTYFQNEAQLEKSRLLSDRFSAERPKGSFSTLEIQRTEQGDSAMYLCASLDPAAGGDEQFFGPGTRLTVL.

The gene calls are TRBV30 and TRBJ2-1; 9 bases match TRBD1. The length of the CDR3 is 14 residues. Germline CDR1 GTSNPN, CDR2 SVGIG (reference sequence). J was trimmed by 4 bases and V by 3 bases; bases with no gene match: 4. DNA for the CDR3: TGTGCCTGGAGACAGGGGGCGGGGTACAATGAGCAGTTCTTC. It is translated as CAWRQGAGYNEQFF.

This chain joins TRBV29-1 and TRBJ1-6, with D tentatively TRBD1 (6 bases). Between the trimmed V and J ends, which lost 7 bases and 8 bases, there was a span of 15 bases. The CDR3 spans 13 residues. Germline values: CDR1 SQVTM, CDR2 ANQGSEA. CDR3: CSARTEMDSPLHF. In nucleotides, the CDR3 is TGCAGCGCCAGGACAGAGATGGATTCACCCCTCCACTTT.

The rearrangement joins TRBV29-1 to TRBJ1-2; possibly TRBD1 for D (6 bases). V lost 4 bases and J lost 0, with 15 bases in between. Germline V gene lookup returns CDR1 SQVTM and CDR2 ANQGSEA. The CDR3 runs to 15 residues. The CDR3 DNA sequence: TGCAGCGTTGGCCCTACAGGGAGCGCTAACTATGGCTACACCTTC. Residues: CSVGPTGSANYGYTF.

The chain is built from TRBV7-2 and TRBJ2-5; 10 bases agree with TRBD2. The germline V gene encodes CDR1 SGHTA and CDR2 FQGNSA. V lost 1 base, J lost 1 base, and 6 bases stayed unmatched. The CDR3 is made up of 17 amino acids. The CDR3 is CASSLGTSGVRQETQYF. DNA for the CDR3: TGTGCCAGCAGCTTAGGCACTAGCGGGGTACGCCAAGAGACCCAGTACTTC.

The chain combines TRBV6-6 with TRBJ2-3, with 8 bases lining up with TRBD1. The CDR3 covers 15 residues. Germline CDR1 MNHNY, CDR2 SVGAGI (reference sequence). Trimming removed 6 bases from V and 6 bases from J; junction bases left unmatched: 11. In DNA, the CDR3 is TGTGCCAGCAGCTGGACAGGGACGAATGCGGATACGCAGTATTTT. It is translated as CASSWTGTNADTQYF.

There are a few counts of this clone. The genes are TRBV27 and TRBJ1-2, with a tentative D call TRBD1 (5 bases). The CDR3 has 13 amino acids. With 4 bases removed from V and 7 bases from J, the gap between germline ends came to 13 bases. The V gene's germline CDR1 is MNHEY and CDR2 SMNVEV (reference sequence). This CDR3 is CASSSLQGGGYTF. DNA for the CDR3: TGTGCCAGCAGTTCCCTGCAGGGCGGTGGCTACACCTTC.

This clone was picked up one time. Here the CDR3 reads CSVEGGTELRGYTF. The CDR3 coding sequence is TGCAGCGTTGAAGGTGGGACAGAGCTTCGGGGCTACACCTTC. This sequence joins TRBV29-1 and TRBJ1-2; 7 bases agree with TRBD1. Germline CDR1 and CDR2: SQVTM and ANQGSEA. V lost 1 base, J lost 8 bases, and 10 bases stayed unmatched. The CDR3 consists of 14 residues.

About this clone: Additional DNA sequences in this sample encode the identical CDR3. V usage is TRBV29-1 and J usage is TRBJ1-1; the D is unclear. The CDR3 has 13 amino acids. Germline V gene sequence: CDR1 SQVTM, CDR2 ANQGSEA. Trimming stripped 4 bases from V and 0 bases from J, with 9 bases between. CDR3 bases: TGCAGCGTTGGCCAGCGGATGAACACTGAAGCTTTCTTT. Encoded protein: CSVGQRMNTEAFF.

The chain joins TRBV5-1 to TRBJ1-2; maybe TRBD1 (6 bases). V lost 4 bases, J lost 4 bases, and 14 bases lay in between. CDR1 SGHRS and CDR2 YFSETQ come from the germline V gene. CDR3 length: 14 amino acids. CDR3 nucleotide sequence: TGCGCCAGCAGCAGACCAGGGGTCGGCTATGGCTACACCTTC. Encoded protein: CASSRPGVGYGYTF.

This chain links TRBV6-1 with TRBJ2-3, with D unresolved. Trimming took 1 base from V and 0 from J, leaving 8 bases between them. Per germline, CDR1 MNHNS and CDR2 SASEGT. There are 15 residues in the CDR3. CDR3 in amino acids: CASSEGAISTDTQYF. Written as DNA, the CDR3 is TGTGCCAGCAGTGAAGGCGCCATTAGCACAGATACGCAGTATTTT.

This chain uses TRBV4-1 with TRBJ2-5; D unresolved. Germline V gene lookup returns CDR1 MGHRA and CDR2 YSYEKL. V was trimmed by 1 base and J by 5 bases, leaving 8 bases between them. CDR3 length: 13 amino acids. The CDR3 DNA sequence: TGCGCCAGCAGCCAAGTTATCCCCGAGACCCAGTACTTC. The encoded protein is CASSQVIPETQYF.

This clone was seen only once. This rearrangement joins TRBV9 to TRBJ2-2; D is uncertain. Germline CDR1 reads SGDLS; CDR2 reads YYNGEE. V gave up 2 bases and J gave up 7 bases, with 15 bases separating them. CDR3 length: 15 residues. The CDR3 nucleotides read TGTGCCAGCAGCGTCAGCCTAGGAAGGTACGGGGAGCTGTTTTTT. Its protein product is CASSVSLGRYGELFF.

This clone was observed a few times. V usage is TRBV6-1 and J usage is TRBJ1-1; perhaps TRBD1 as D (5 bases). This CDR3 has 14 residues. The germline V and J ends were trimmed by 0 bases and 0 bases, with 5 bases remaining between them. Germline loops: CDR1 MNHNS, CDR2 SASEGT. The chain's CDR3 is CASSEARVNTEAFF. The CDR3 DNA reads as TGTGCCAGCAGTGAAGCCAGGGTGAACACTGAAGCTTTCTTT.

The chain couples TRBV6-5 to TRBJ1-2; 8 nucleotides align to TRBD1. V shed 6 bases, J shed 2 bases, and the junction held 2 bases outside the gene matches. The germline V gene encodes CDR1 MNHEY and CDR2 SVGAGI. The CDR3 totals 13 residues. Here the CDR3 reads CASSRQGNYGYTF. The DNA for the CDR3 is TGTGCCAGCAGCCGACAGGGGAACTATGGCTACACCTTC.

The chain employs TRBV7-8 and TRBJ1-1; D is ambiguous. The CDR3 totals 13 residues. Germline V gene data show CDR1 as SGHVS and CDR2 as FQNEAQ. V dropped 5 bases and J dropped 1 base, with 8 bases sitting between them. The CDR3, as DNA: TGTGCCAGCAGCAAACTGCGGAACACTGAAGCTTTCTTT. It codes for CASSKLRNTEAFF.

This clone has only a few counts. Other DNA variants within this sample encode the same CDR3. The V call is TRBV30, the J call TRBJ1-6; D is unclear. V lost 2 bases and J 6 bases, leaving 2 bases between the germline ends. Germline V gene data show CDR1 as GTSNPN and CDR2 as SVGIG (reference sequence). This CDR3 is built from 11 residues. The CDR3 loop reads CAWSRNSPLHF. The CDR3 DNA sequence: TGTGCCTGGAGTCGTAATTCACCCCTCCACTTT.

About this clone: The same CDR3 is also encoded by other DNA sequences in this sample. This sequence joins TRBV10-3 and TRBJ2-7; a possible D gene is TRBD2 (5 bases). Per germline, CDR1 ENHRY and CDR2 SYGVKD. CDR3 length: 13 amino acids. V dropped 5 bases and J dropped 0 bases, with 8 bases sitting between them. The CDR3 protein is CAISTGSSYEQYF. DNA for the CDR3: TGTGCCATCAGTACGGGAAGCTCCTACGAGCAGTACTTC.

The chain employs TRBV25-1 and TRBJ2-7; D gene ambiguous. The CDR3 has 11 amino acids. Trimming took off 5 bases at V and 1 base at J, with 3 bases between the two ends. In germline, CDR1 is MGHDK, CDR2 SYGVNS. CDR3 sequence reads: CASSISYEQYF. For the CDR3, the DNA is TGTGCCAGCAGTATATCCTACGAGCAGTACTTC.

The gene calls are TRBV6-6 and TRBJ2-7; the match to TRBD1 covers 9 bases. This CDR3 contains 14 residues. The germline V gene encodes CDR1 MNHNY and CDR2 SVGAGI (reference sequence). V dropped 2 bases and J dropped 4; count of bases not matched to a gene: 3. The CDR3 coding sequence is TGTGCCAGCAGTTACGGGACAGGGCCGTACGAGCAGTACTTC. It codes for CASSYGTGPYEQYF.